The 18 T cell receptor beta chains presented below share a single source sample, sequenced in a study of CD8 T cells in ankylosing spondylitis. TCRdb analysed the 5' RACE reads with MiXCR anew, one entry per CDR3 protein. Among some 200,000 distinct CDR3 sequences listed, roughly 13% were seen once. Sequenced input: blood, either unsorted or a sorted T cell fraction (not recorded which). The receptor source for this set is a male donor with ankylosing spondylitis or in good health (not recorded which).

In this sample, this clonotype turned up once. A read error may be the cause here, since a much bigger clone is one base away. The V call is TRBV3-1, the J call TRBJ2-3; weak D call: TRBD2 (5 bases). This CDR3 region has 15 residues. Germline values: CDR1 LGHDT, CDR2 YNNKEL (reference sequence). CDR3: CASNQEGGFTDTQYF. The CDR3 DNA reads TGTGCCAGCAACCAAGAGGGCGGATTCACAGATACGCAGTATTTT.

The chain has TRBV5-6 and TRBJ1-1; D ambiguous. The CDR3 runs 13 residues. Trimming cost V 0 bases and J 1 base, with 4 bases left between them. Germline V gives CDR1 SGHDT, CDR2 YYEEEE. The CDR3 protein is CASSLASNTEAFF. CDR3 sequence (DNA): TGTGCCAGCAGCTTGGCCTCGAACACTGAAGCTTTCTTT. The full variable domain, with the rest looked up from reference TRBV5-6 and TRBJ1-1, is DAGVTQSPTHLIKTRGQQVTLRCSPKSGHDTVSWYQQALGQGPQFIFQYYEEEERQRGNFPDRFSGHQFPNYSSELNVNALLLGDSALYLCASSLASNTEAFFGQGTRLTVV.

This clonotype was detected only a few times. CDR3 in amino acids: CASSRLGLVWNEQFF. The CDR3 region has the DNA TGCGCCAGCAGCCGCCTTGGACTAGTATGGAATGAGCAGTTCTTC. The chain employs TRBV4-1 and TRBJ2-1, with 7 bases identical to TRBD2. Trimming at V came to 4 bases and at J to 7 bases, leaving 10 bases not matched to a gene. CDR1 is MGHRA, CDR2 YSYEKL, per germline. The CDR3 runs to 15 residues.

The chain carries TRBV20-1 and TRBJ1-1; D might be TRBD1 (6 bases). Germline V gene lookup returns CDR1 DFQATT and CDR2 SNEGSKA (reference sequence). With 6 bases removed from V and 0 bases from J, the gap between germline ends came to 17 bases. The CDR3 covers 15 residues. In nucleotides, the CDR3 is TGCAGTGCAACCGGGGGCGGCCAGATGAACACTGAAGCTTTCTTT. Protein: CSATGGGQMNTEAFF.

The chain joins TRBV20-1 to TRBJ2-1; no clear D gene. Germline assignment: CDR1 DFQATT and CDR2 SNEGSKA (reference sequence). This CDR3 contains 14 residues. The V end was cut by 6 bases, the J end by 4 bases, with 16 bases between. As DNA, the CDR3 is TGCAGTGCCACCATCCCTGAAGGGTACAATGAGCAGTTCTTC. Protein product: CSATIPEGYNEQFF.

The chain is built from TRBV5-1 and TRBJ1-1; D unresolved. The CDR3 is made up of 14 amino acids. V was clipped by 4 bases and J by 1 base, with 11 bases between them. The V gene's germline CDR1 is SGHRS and CDR2 YFSETQ. CDR3 nucleotides: TGCGCCAGCAGCGTTGATCCGGGGAACACTGAAGCTTTCTTT. As protein: CASSVDPGNTEAFF.

In this sample, this clonotype turned up many times. The V call is TRBV4-1, the J call TRBJ1-6; D is unresolved. The CDR3 sequence is 13 residues long. CDR1 is MGHRA, CDR2 YSYEKL, per germline. V lost 0 bases, J lost 10 bases, and 7 bases lay in between. The CDR3: CASSQEGFSPLHF. The CDR3 DNA follows: TGCGCCAGCAGCCAAGAAGGGTTCTCACCCCTCCACTTT.

This chain links TRBV29-1 with TRBJ2-7; weak D call: TRBD1 (5 bases). V was clipped by 6 bases and J by 3 bases, with 12 bases between them. CDR1 is SQVTM, CDR2 ANQGSEA, per germline. CDR3 length: 12 residues. The CDR3 is CSVPGSGYEQYF. CDR3 DNA sequence: TGCAGCGTCCCAGGGTCGGGCTACGAGCAGTACTTC.

This clonotype was seen a few times. This sequence joins TRBV10-3 and TRBJ1-1; 11 bases fit TRBD1. Looked up from germline, CDR1 is ENHRY and CDR2 is SYGVKD. The CDR3 loop spans 17 amino acids. Germline trimming cut 1 base from V and 4 bases from J; bases unmatched to any gene: 8. CDR3 in DNA: TGTGCCATCAGTGAGTTATGGACAGGGGGCGGAGGCACTGAAGCTTTCTTT. It specifies CAISELWTGGGGTEAFF.

This clonotype was counted only a few times. The chain links TRBV4-1 to TRBJ2-5, with D perhaps TRBD1 (7 bases). Germline assignment: CDR1 MGHRA and CDR2 YSYEKL. This CDR3 comprises 15 residues. V lost 1 base and J 4 bases, leaving 13 bases between the germline ends. CDR3 in amino acids: CASSQGYRGGETQYF. As DNA, the CDR3 is TGCGCCAGCAGCCAAGGCTACAGGGGAGGAGAGACCCAGTACTTC.

This clonotype was detected only a few times. The CDR3 DNA is TGCAGCGTTGAGGCGACTAAGAGCACAGATACGCAGTATTTT. Its protein is CSVEATKSTDTQYF. The V gene is TRBV29-1, the J gene TRBJ2-3, with D perhaps matching TRBD2 (5 bases). The germline V gene encodes CDR1 SQVTM and CDR2 ANQGSEA. The V end lost 3 bases, the J end lost 0 bases, and 10 bases lay between the germline ends. This CDR3 has 14 residues.

This clonotype was seen a few times. The chain recombines TRBV4-1 with TRBJ2-3; 11 positions match TRBD2. J was trimmed by 2 bases and V by 8 bases; bases with no gene match: 12. Germline-derived CDR1 and CDR2 are MGHRA and YSYEKL. The CDR3 contains 17 residues. For the CDR3, the DNA is TGCGCCAGCCTTTCAACCCCGGGACTAGCGGACACAGATACGCAGTATTTT. Amino acid sequence: CASLSTPGLADTDTQYF.

The rearrangement links TRBV30 to TRBJ1-2; no clear D gene. Germline V gives CDR1 GTSNPN, CDR2 SVGIG (reference sequence). Trimming took off 4 bases at V and 3 bases at J, with 6 bases between the two ends. This CDR3 region has 11 residues. The CDR3 sequence is CAWMRDYGYTF. The CDR3 nucleotides read TGTGCCTGGATGAGGGACTATGGCTACACCTTC.

J is TRBJ1-1 and V is TRBV9; D is unclear. The germline V gene has CDR1 SGDLS and CDR2 YYNGEE. CDR3 size: 15 residues. V was clipped by 0 bases and J by 1 base, with 10 bases between them. In DNA, the CDR3 is TGTGCCAGCAGCGTAGTACAACAGCAGAACACTGAAGCTTTCTTT. Amino acid sequence: CASSVVQQQNTEAFF.

The rearrangement uses TRBV11-2 and TRBJ1-2; D is possibly TRBD1 (5 bases). V lost 5 bases to trimming and J lost 8 bases, with 12 bases between them. CDR3 size: 12 residues. The germline V gene has CDR1 SGHAT and CDR2 FQNNGV. CDR3 coding DNA: TGTGCCAGCAGCCCCCAGGGCGGCGGCTACACCTTC. Protein sequence: CASSPQGGGYTF.

In its sample, this clonotype was seen many times. The V call is TRBV6-1, the J call TRBJ1-1, with no clear D. The V gene's germline CDR1 is MNHNS and CDR2 SASEGT. Trimming cost V 5 bases and J 0 bases, with 10 bases left between them. The CDR3 sequence is 14 residues long. CDR3 residues: CASSFIGMNTEAFF. The CDR3 DNA reads as TGTGCCAGCAGTTTTATCGGGATGAACACTGAAGCTTTCTTT.

This clonotype was counted only a few times. This chain links TRBV5-1 with TRBJ2-7; 8 positions agree with TRBD2. This CDR3 comprises 18 residues. The trim removed 4 bases at V and 5 bases at J, leaving 20 bases unmatched. From germline, CDR1 is SGHRS and CDR2 YFSETQ. Here the CDR3 reads CASSKLFPGREGDNEQYF. The CDR3 bases are TGCGCCAGCAGCAAGTTATTCCCCGGGAGGGAGGGCGACAACGAGCAGTACTTC. The full variable domain, its missing parts supplied by reference TRBV5-1 and TRBJ2-7, is KAGVTQTPRYLIKTRGQQVTLSCSPISGHRSVSWYQQTPGQGLQFLFEYFSETQRNKGNFPGRFSGRQFSNSRSEMNVSTLELGDSALYLCASSKLFPGREGDNEQYFGPGTRLTVT.

The gene calls are TRBV10-3 and TRBJ1-2, with unresolved D. V was pared by 6 bases and J by 3 bases, with 11 bases between. Germline V gene data show CDR1 as ENHRY and CDR2 as SYGVKD. This CDR3 is built from 13 residues. The CDR3 DNA follows: TGTGCCATCAGGTCCCTGGCGGACTATGGCTACACCTTC. Translating it yields CAIRSLADYGYTF.